Presented here are 7 T cell receptor beta chains from one specimen sequenced in a study of early T cells in non-severe SARS-CoV-2 infection. TCRdb ran MiXCR on the 5' RACE reads and lists one entry per CDR3 protein. Of 30,000 to 40,000 distinct CDR3 sequences in the sample, about 7.4% were seen once. Sequenced material: whole blood, taken at baseline. The receptor set was obtained from an adult who was a healthcare worker with PCR-confirmed SARS-CoV-2 infection or an uninfected control (not recorded which).

This clonotype showed up just a few times. This rearrangement joins TRBV11-2 to TRBJ2-7, with 8 bases lining up with TRBD1. V lost 6 bases to trimming and J lost 3 bases; unmatched junction nucleotides: 10. The CDR3 spans 15 residues. Germline V gene data show CDR1 as SGHAT and CDR2 as FQNNGV. The CDR3 region has the DNA TGTGCCAGCAGGGCAGGCGGGACAGGTTACTACGAGCAGTACTTC. Translated, it gives CASRAGGTGYYEQYF.

In its sample, this clonotype was seen a few times. This chain links TRBV6-1 with TRBJ2-2, with 9 bases fitting TRBD1. Germline CDR1 is MNHNS and CDR2 is SASEGT. The CDR3 is 15 residues long. V shed 4 bases, J shed 4 bases, and the junction held 4 bases outside the gene matches. Here the CDR3 reads CASSVQGAGTGELFF. DNA for the CDR3: TGTGCCAGCAGTGTACAGGGGGCAGGCACCGGGGAGCTGTTTTTT.

This clonotype was picked up many times. DNA of the CDR3: TGCGCCAGCAGTTCAAATCAGGGAAAACTGTTTTTT. Protein: CASSSNQGKLFF. This rearrangement joins TRBV10-1 to TRBJ1-4; a weak D match, TRBD1 (5 bases). V lost 5 bases and J lost 10, with 11 bases in between. The CDR3 extends over 12 amino acids. CDR1 and CDR2 (germline): WNHNN, SYGVQD (reference sequence).

The V call is TRBV10-3, the J call TRBJ2-3, with no clear D. Germline CDR1 is ENHRY and CDR2 is SYGVKD. With 0 bases removed from V and 0 bases from J, the gap between germline ends came to 13 bases. This CDR3 spans 17 amino acids. The CDR3 DNA sequence: TGTGCCATCAGTGAGTCCCGTACTACTCGAAGCACAGATACGCAGTATTTT. Its translation: CAISESRTTRSTDTQYF.

V gene TRBV19 combines with J gene TRBJ2-6, with D uncertain. The CDR3 is made up of 15 amino acids. Germline V lookup: CDR1 LNHDA, CDR2 SQIVND (reference sequence). V was clipped by 3 bases and J by 0 bases, with 6 bases between them. The DNA for the CDR3 is TGTGCCAGTAGTATTAGGAGCTCTGGGGCCAACGTCCTGACTTTC. Protein sequence: CASSIRSSGANVLTF. The complete variable domain, with remaining parts taken from reference TRBV19 and TRBJ2-6, reads DGGITQSPKYLFRKEGQNVTLSCEQNLNHDAMYWYRQDPGQGLRLIYYSQIVNDFQKGDIAEGYSVSREKKESFPLTVTSAQKNPTAFYLCASSIRSSGANVLTFGAGSRLTVL.

The chain recombines TRBV19 with TRBJ2-1; D gene ambiguous. The germline V gene has CDR1 LNHDA and CDR2 SQIVND (reference sequence). V lost 4 bases to trimming and J lost 4 bases, with 8 bases between them. The CDR3 has 13 amino acids. The CDR3: CASSRPYYNEQFF. In nucleotides, the CDR3 is TGTGCCAGTAGTAGGCCGTATTACAATGAGCAGTTCTTC.

This clonotype was found many times. The chain joins TRBV12-3 or TRBV12-4 to TRBJ2-5; 8 bases agree with TRBD1. J was trimmed by 5 bases and V by 5 bases; bases with no gene match: 7. The CDR3 has 14 residues. The CDR3, as DNA: TGTGCCAGCAGTCCAACCGACAGGGGTGAGACCCAGTACTTC. This encodes CASSPTDRGETQYF.